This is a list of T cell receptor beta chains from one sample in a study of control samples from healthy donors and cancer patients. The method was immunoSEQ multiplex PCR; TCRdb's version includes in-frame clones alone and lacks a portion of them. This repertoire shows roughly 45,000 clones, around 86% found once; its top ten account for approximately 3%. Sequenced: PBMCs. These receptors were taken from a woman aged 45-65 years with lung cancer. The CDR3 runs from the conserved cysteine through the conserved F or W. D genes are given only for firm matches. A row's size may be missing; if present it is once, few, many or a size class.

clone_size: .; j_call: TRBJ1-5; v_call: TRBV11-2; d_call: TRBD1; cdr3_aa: CASSKTGSGQPQHF; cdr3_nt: TGTGCCAGCAGCAAGACAGGGTCGGGGCAGCCCCAGCATTTT
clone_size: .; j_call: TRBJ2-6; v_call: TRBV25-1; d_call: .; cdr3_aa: CASSEDGSGANVLTF; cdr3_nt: TGTGCCAGCAGTGAGGACGGCTCTGGGGCCAACGTCCTGACTTTC
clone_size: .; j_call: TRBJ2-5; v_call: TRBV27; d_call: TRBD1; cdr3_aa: CASSLSAHNRGEETQYF; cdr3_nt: TGTGCCAGCAGTTTATCGGCCCACAACAGGGGAGAAGAGACCCAGTACTTC
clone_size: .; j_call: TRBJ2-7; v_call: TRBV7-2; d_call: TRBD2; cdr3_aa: CASSSPPGLAGPSSYEQYF; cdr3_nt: TGTGCCAGCAGCTCGCCACCGGGACTAGCGGGTCCTAGCTCCTACGAGCAGTACTTC
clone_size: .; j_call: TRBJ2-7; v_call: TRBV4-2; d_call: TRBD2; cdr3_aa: CASSQEEASGGHSYEQYF; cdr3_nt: TGTGCCAGCAGCCAAGAAGAGGCGAGCGGGGGGCACTCCTACGAGCAGTACTTC
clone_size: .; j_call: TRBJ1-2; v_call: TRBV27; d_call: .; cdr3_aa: CASSLWAGSYGYTF; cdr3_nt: TGTGCCAGCAGTTTATGGGCAGGTTCCTATGGCTACACCTTC
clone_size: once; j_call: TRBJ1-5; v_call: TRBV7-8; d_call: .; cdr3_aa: CASSSGGGNQPQHF; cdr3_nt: TGTGCCAGCAGCTCGGGGGGCGGCAATCAGCCCCAGCATTTT
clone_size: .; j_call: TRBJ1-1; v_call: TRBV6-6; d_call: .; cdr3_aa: CASSYSNQGLNTEAFF; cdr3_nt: TGTGCCAGCAGTTACTCGAACCAGGGCCTGAACACTGAAGCTTTCTTT
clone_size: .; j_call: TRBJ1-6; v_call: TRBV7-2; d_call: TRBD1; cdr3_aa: CASREGQDNSPLHF; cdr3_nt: TGTGCCAGCAGGGAGGGACAGGATAATTCACCCCTCCACTTT
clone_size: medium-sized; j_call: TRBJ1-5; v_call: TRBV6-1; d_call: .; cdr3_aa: CASSELGIGQPQHF; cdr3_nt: TGTGCCAGCAGTGAATTGGGTATAGGTCAGCCCCAGCATTTT
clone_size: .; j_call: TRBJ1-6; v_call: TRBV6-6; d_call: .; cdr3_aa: CASSPLLSYNSPLHF; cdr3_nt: TGTGCCAGCAGCCCCCTGTTGTCCTACAATTCACCCCTCCACTTT
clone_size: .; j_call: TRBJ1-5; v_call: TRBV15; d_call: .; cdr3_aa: CATSEDSNQPQHF; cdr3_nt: TGTGCCACCAGCGAGGACAGTAATCAGCCCCAGCATTTT
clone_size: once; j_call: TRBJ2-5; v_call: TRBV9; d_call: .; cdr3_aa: CASSVGNSEETQYF; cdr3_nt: TGTGCCAGCAGCGTAGGTAACTCAGAGGAGACCCAGTACTTC
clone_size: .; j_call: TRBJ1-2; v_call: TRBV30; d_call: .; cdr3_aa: CAWNPIHLIDYGYTF; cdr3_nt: TGTGCCTGGAATCCGATCCACTTGATTGATTATGGCTACACCTTC
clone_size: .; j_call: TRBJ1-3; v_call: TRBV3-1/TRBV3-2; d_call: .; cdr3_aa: CASREFGNTIYF; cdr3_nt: TGTGCCAGCAGGGAATTTGGAAACACCATATATTTT
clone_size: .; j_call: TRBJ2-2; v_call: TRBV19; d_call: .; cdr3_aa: CASSMGDRRGGELFF; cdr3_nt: TGTGCCAGTAGTATGGGGGACCGACGTGGCGGGGAGCTGTTTTTT
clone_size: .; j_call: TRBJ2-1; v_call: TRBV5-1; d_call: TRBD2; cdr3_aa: CASTLIPGLGYNEQFF; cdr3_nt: TGCGCCAGCACACTCATTCCGGGACTAGGCTACAATGAGCAGTTCTTC
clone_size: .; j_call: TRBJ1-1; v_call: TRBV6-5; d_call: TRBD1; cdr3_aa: CASSYRQGGTEAFF; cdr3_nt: TGTGCCAGCAGTTACCGACAGGGAGGCACTGAAGCTTTCTTT
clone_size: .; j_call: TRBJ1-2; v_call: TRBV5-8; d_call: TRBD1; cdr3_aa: CAQRTGADYGYTF; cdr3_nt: TGTGCCCAGCGGACAGGCGCCGACTATGGCTACACCTTC
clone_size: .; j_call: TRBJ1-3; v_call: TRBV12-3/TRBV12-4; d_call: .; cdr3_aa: CASSPRGGNTIYF; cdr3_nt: TGTGCCAGCAGCCCCCGGGGTGGAAACACCATATATTTT
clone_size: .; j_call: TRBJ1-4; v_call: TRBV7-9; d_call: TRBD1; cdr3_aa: CASSLGTGGRTNEKLFF; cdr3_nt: TGTGCCAGCAGCTTAGGAACAGGGGGTAGGACTAATGAAAAACTGTTTTTT
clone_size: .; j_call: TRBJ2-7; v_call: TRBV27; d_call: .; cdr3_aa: CASSLSSLYEQYF; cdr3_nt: TGTGCCAGCAGTTTATCCTCTCTCTACGAGCAGTACTTC
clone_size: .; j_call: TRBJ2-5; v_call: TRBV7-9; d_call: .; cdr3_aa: CASSSLNTTAFQETQYF; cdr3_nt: TGTGCCAGCAGCTCCCTCAATACTACAGCGTTCCAAGAGACCCAGTACTTC